A selection of T cell receptor beta chains follows, all from one sample in a study of T cell responses to AZD1222 COVID-19 vaccine. The method was immunoSEQ multiplex PCR; TCRdb's version includes in-frame clones alone and lacks a portion of them. Seen here are more than 80,000 clones, roughly 93% observed once, and the top ten hold 20% to 25%. Material: peripheral blood, obtained on day 0 of AZD1222 vaccination. The receptors were sampled from an adult in good health. The CDR3 runs from the conserved cysteine through the conserved F or W. A D gene is named only where the DNA matches it firmly. Not every row has a clone size; where given, it reads once, few, many or a size class.

CDR3 protein: CASSQTSGGLTQYF
CDR3 DNA: TGTGCCAGCAGCCAAACTAGCGGGGGGCTTACGCAGTATTTT
V gene: TRBV7-2
clone size: -
CDR3 length: 14
D gene: TRBD2
J gene: TRBJ2-3

CDR3 protein: CASSIQGAEAFF
CDR3 DNA: TGTGCCAGCAGCATCCAGGGGGCTGAAGCTTTCTTT
V gene: TRBV5-4
clone size: -
CDR3 length: 12
D gene: TRBD1
J gene: TRBJ1-1

CDR3 protein: CASSPSIGGRGYGYTF
CDR3 DNA: TGTGCCAGCAGTCCAAGTATAGGGGGCAGAGGCTATGGCTACACCTTC
V gene: TRBV4-2
clone size: -
CDR3 length: 16
D gene: TRBD1
J gene: TRBJ1-2

CDR3 protein: CASSESMETQYF
CDR3 DNA: TGTGCCAGCAGTGAATCGATGGAGACCCAGTACTTC
V gene: TRBV6-1
clone size: -
CDR3 length: 12
D gene: -
J gene: TRBJ2-5

CDR3 protein: CASSLDRLSSYEQYF
CDR3 DNA: TGCGCCAGCAGCCTAGACCGTTTAAGCTCCTACGAGCAGTACTTC
V gene: TRBV4-3
clone size: -
CDR3 length: 15
D gene: -
J gene: TRBJ2-7

CDR3 protein: CASKENTGELFF
CDR3 DNA: TGTGCCAGTAAAGAGAACACCGGGGAGCTGTTTTTT
V gene: TRBV19
clone size: -
CDR3 length: 12
D gene: -
J gene: TRBJ2-2

CDR3 protein: CSASSSGGSTDTQYF
CDR3 DNA: TGCAGTGCTAGTTCTAGCGGGGGGAGCACAGATACGCAGTATTTT
V gene: TRBV20-1
clone size: -
CDR3 length: 15
D gene: TRBD2
J gene: TRBJ2-3

CDR3 protein: CASSLDVGLNTEAFF
CDR3 DNA: TGTGCCAGCAGCTTAGATGTCGGTTTGAATACTGAAGCTTTCTTT
V gene: TRBV7-8
clone size: -
CDR3 length: 15
D gene: -
J gene: TRBJ1-1

CDR3 protein: CASSLASYNEQFF
CDR3 DNA: TGTGCCAGCAGCTTGGCCAGCTACAATGAGCAGTTCTTC
V gene: TRBV5-6
clone size: -
CDR3 length: 13
D gene: -
J gene: TRBJ2-1

CDR3 protein: CASSRGRTVGNTIYF
CDR3 DNA: TGTGCCAGCAGCCGGGGACGGACGGTTGGAAACACCATATATTTT
V gene: TRBV28
clone size: once
CDR3 length: 15
D gene: -
J gene: TRBJ1-3

CDR3 protein: CASSLQTAGANVLTF
CDR3 DNA: TGCGCCAGCAGCTTGCAGACAGCTGGGGCCAACGTCCTGACTTTC
V gene: TRBV5-1
clone size: once
CDR3 length: 15
D gene: -
J gene: TRBJ2-6

CDR3 protein: CASQGRLQETQYF
CDR3 DNA: TGTGCCAGCCAGGGGAGACTGCAAGAGACCCAGTACTTC
V gene: TRBV7-2
clone size: -
CDR3 length: 13
D gene: -
J gene: TRBJ2-5

CDR3 protein: CASGGLPFGWSYEQYF
CDR3 DNA: TGTGCCAGCGGGGGACTGCCATTTGGATGGTCCTACGAGCAGTACTTC
V gene: TRBV2
clone size: once
CDR3 length: 16
D gene: -
J gene: TRBJ2-7

CDR3 protein: CASSPQQGSETQYF
CDR3 DNA: TGTGCCAGCTCACCGCAACAGGGTTCAGAGACCCAGTACTTC
V gene: TRBV18
clone size: -
CDR3 length: 14
D gene: -
J gene: TRBJ2-5

CDR3 protein: CASSFGDWMNTEAFF
CDR3 DNA: TGTGCCAGCAGCTTTGGAGACTGGATGAACACTGAAGCTTTCTTT
V gene: TRBV5-4
clone size: -
CDR3 length: 15
D gene: -
J gene: TRBJ1-1

CDR3 protein: CASTGLAYEQYF
CDR3 DNA: TGTGCCAGCACGGGACTAGCCTACGAGCAGTACTTC
V gene: TRBV2
clone size: -
CDR3 length: 12
D gene: TRBD2
J gene: TRBJ2-7

CDR3 protein: CSTTRGVDYGYTF
CDR3 DNA: TGCAGCACTACACGCGGGGTGGACTATGGCTACACCTTC
V gene: TRBV29-1
clone size: -
CDR3 length: 13
D gene: -
J gene: TRBJ1-2

CDR3 protein: CASSLNRDYYEQYF
CDR3 DNA: TGCGCCAGCAGCTTGAACAGGGATTACTACGAGCAGTACTTC
V gene: TRBV5-1
clone size: once
CDR3 length: 14
D gene: -
J gene: TRBJ2-7

CDR3 protein: CASSLRGAGYPDTQYF
CDR3 DNA: TGTGCCAGCAGCTTAAGAGGGGCGGGATACCCCGATACGCAGTATTTT
V gene: TRBV7-8
clone size: once
CDR3 length: 16
D gene: -
J gene: TRBJ2-3

CDR3 protein: CASSGQGRYYGYTF
CDR3 DNA: TGTGCCAGCAGCGGGCAGGGAAGATACTATGGCTACACCTTC
V gene: TRBV28
clone size: -
CDR3 length: 14
D gene: -
J gene: TRBJ1-2

CDR3 protein: CASSSIGTLNTGELFF
CDR3 DNA: TGTGCCAGCAGTTCGATAGGGACCTTGAACACCGGGGAGCTGTTTTTT
V gene: TRBV27
clone size: -
CDR3 length: 16
D gene: -
J gene: TRBJ2-2

CDR3 protein: CAIRPGQGDFWYGYTF
CDR3 DNA: TGTGCCATCAGACCGGGACAGGGGGATTTTTGGTATGGCTACACCTTC
V gene: TRBV10-3
clone size: few
CDR3 length: 16
D gene: TRBD1
J gene: TRBJ1-2

CDR3 protein: CASSQDYLVSYEQYF
CDR3 DNA: TGCGCCAGCAGCCAAGATTACCTAGTTTCCTACGAGCAGTACTTC
V gene: TRBV4-3
clone size: -
CDR3 length: 15
D gene: -
J gene: TRBJ2-7

CDR3 protein: CASSPPYFKSGRRTEAFF
CDR3 DNA: TGTGCCAGCTCACCACCGTATTTTAAATCGGGGCGTCGGACTGAAGCTTTCTTT
V gene: TRBV18
clone size: few
CDR3 length: 18
D gene: -
J gene: TRBJ1-1

CDR3 protein: CATTGRPGGSTYEQYF
CDR3 DNA: TGTGCCACCACAGGCCGTCCAGGGGGATCAACCTACGAGCAGTACTTC
V gene: TRBV6-6
clone size: -
CDR3 length: 16
D gene: TRBD1
J gene: TRBJ2-7

CDR3 protein: CASSYPGPYYGYTF
CDR3 DNA: TGTGCCAGCAGTTACCCAGGGCCCTACTATGGCTACACCTTC
V gene: TRBV6-6
clone size: -
CDR3 length: 14
D gene: -
J gene: TRBJ1-2

CDR3 protein: CATTGLPTNTGELFF
CDR3 DNA: TGTGCCACCACCGGACTGCCGACGAACACCGGGGAGCTGTTTTTT
V gene: TRBV6-6
clone size: once
CDR3 length: 15
D gene: -
J gene: TRBJ2-2

CDR3 protein: CASSLDGVSGYTF
CDR3 DNA: TGTGCCAGCAGCTTAGATGGGGTATCTGGCTACACCTTC
V gene: TRBV7-2
clone size: -
CDR3 length: 13
D gene: -
J gene: TRBJ1-2

CDR3 protein: CASSLAVVGGNEKLFF
CDR3 DNA: TGTGCCAGCAGCTTGGCCGTGGTGGGCGGTAATGAAAAACTGTTTTTT
V gene: TRBV5-5
clone size: -
CDR3 length: 16
D gene: -
J gene: TRBJ1-4

CDR3 protein: CASSLDNTEAFF
CDR3 DNA: TGTGCCAGCAGCTTAGACAACACTGAAGCTTTCTTT
V gene: TRBV11-2
clone size: -
CDR3 length: 12
D gene: -
J gene: TRBJ1-1

CDR3 protein: CASSDQEDYNEQFF
CDR3 DNA: TGTGCCAGCAGTGACCAAGAAGACTACAATGAGCAGTTCTTC
V gene: TRBV28
clone size: few
CDR3 length: 14
D gene: -
J gene: TRBJ2-1

CDR3 protein: CASIPQFPAEAFF
CDR3 DNA: TGTGCCAGCATCCCTCAGTTTCCTGCTGAAGCTTTCTTT
V gene: TRBV7-2
clone size: -
CDR3 length: 13
D gene: -
J gene: TRBJ1-1

CDR3 protein: CASCLSGGAPHTQYF
CDR3 DNA: TGTGCCAGCTGTTTGAGCGGGGGGGCCCCCCATACGCAGTATTTT
V gene: TRBV28
clone size: -
CDR3 length: 15
D gene: TRBD2
J gene: TRBJ2-3

CDR3 protein: CASSQGGQGTAETQYF
CDR3 DNA: TGTGCCAGCAGCCAAGGAGGACAGGGGACGGCGGAGACCCAGTACTTC
V gene: TRBV3-1/TRBV3-2
clone size: few
CDR3 length: 16
D gene: TRBD1
J gene: TRBJ2-5

CDR3 protein: CAIDPSGSTDTQYF
CDR3 DNA: TGTGCCATCGATCCTAGCGGGTCCACAGATACGCAGTATTTT
V gene: TRBV10-3
clone size: -
CDR3 length: 14
D gene: TRBD2
J gene: TRBJ2-3

CDR3 protein: CASTAIRAAGNTIYF
CDR3 DNA: TGTGCCAGCACCGCGATCAGGGCAGCTGGAAACACCATATATTTT
V gene: TRBV7-2
clone size: -
CDR3 length: 15
D gene: -
J gene: TRBJ1-3

CDR3 protein: CASSWIAGGEEQETQYF
CDR3 DNA: TGTGCCAGCAGTTGGATAGCGGGGGGGGAAGAACAAGAGACCCAGTACTTC
V gene: TRBV28
clone size: -
CDR3 length: 17
D gene: TRBD2
J gene: TRBJ2-5

CDR3 protein: CASSPGTGSQETQYF
CDR3 DNA: TGCGCCAGCAGCCCGGGAACAGGGTCTCAAGAGACCCAGTACTTC
V gene: TRBV5-1
clone size: -
CDR3 length: 15
D gene: -
J gene: TRBJ2-5

CDR3 protein: CASSPGRQGNQPQHF
CDR3 DNA: TGTGCCAGCTCACCGGGCCGTCAGGGTAATCAGCCCCAGCATTTT
V gene: TRBV18
clone size: once
CDR3 length: 15
D gene: -
J gene: TRBJ1-5

CDR3 protein: CATHLLGRNQPQHF
CDR3 DNA: TGTGCCACCCATTTACTCGGACGCAATCAGCCCCAGCATTTT
V gene: TRBV7-9
clone size: few
CDR3 length: 14
D gene: -
J gene: TRBJ1-5

CDR3 protein: CASSRQGAGGNQPQHF
CDR3 DNA: TGTGCCAGCAGTCGACAGGGGGCAGGGGGCAATCAGCCCCAGCATTTT
V gene: TRBV6-6
clone size: -
CDR3 length: 16
D gene: TRBD1
J gene: TRBJ1-5

CDR3 protein: CASSLPGGPEQFF
CDR3 DNA: TGTGCCAGCAGTTTACCCGGCGGGCCTGAGCAGTTCTTC
V gene: TRBV28
clone size: -
CDR3 length: 13
D gene: -
J gene: TRBJ2-1

CDR3 protein: CASSRDRDYGYTF
CDR3 DNA: TGCGCCAGCAGCCGGGACAGGGACTATGGCTACACCTTC
V gene: TRBV4-3
clone size: -
CDR3 length: 13
D gene: TRBD1
J gene: TRBJ1-2

CDR3 protein: CASSQDQDILNTEAFF
CDR3 DNA: TGCGCCAGCAGCCAGGACCAGGACATCCTGAACACTGAAGCTTTCTTT
V gene: TRBV4-1
clone size: -
CDR3 length: 16
D gene: -
J gene: TRBJ1-1

CDR3 protein: CASSEGPRAEAFF
CDR3 DNA: TGTGCCAGCAGTGAAGGACCTCGAGCTGAAGCTTTCTTT
V gene: TRBV6-1
clone size: -
CDR3 length: 13
D gene: -
J gene: TRBJ1-1

CDR3 protein: CASSFRGSGSGAFF
CDR3 DNA: TGTGCCAGCAGTTTCCGGGGGTCAGGGAGTGGAGCTTTCTTT
V gene: TRBV6-2/TRBV6-3
clone size: -
CDR3 length: 14
D gene: -
J gene: TRBJ1-1

CDR3 protein: CASRREGETQYF
CDR3 DNA: TGTGCCAGTAGGAGGGAGGGCGAGACCCAGTACTTC
V gene: TRBV19
clone size: -
CDR3 length: 12
D gene: TRBD2
J gene: TRBJ2-5

CDR3 protein: CASRLRGSEYF
CDR3 DNA: TGTGCCAGCAGGTTAAGGGGCTCTGAGTACTTC
V gene: TRBV28
clone size: -
CDR3 length: 11
D gene: -
J gene: TRBJ2-7

CDR3 protein: CASSRELRNTEAFF
CDR3 DNA: TGTGCCAGCAGTCGCGAGCTGAGGAACACTGAAGCTTTCTTT
V gene: TRBV6-6
clone size: -
CDR3 length: 14
D gene: -
J gene: TRBJ1-1